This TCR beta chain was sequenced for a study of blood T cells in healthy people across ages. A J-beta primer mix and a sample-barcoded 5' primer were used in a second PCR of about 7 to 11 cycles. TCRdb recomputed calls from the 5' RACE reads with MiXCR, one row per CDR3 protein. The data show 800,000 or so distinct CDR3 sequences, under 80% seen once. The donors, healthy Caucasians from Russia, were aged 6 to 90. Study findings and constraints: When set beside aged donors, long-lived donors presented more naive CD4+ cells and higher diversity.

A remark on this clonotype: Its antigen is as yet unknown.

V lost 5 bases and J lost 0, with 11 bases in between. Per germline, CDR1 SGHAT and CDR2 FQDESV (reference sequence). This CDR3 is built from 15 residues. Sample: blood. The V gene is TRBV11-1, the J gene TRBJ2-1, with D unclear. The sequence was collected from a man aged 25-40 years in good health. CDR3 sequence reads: CASSPWSSSYNEQFF. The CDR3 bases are TGTGCCAGCAGCCCTTGGTCCAGCTCCTACAATGAGCAGTTCTTC. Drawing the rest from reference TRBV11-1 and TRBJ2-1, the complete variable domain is EAEVAQSPRYKITEKSQAVAFWCDPISGHATLYWYRQILGQGPELLVQFQDESVVDDSQLPKDRFSAERLKGVDSTLKIQPAELGDSAMYLCASSPWSSSYNEQFFGPGTRLTVL.